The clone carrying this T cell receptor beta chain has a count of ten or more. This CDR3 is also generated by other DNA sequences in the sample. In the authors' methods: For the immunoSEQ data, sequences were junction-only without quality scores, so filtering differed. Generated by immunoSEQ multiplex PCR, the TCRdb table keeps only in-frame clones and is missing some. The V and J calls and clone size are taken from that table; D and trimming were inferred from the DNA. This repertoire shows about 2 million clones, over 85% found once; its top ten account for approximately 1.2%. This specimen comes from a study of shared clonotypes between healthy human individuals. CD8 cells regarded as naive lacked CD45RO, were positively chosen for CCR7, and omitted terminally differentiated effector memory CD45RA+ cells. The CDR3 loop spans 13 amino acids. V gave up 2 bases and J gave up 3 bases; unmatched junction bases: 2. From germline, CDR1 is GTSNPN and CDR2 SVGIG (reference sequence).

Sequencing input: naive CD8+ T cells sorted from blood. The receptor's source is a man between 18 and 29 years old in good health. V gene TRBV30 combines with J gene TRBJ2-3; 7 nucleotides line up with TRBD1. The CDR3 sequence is CAWSSGQTDTQYF. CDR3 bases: TGTGCCTGGAGTTCGGGACAGACAGATACGCAGTATTTT. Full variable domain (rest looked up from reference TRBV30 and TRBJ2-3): SQTIHQWPATLVQPVGSPLSLECTVEGTSNPNLYWYRQAAGRGLQLLFYSVGIGQISSEVPQNLSASRPQDRQFILSSKKLLLSDSGFYLCAWSSGQTDTQYFGPGTRLTVL.